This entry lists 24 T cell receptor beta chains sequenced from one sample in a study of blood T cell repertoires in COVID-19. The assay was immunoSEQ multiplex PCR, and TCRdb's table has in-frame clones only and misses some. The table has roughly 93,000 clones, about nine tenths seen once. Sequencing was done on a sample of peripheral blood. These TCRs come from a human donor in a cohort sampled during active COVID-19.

CDR3 DNA sequence: TGTGCCAGCACTCGGGAGAGAGCTAATGAAAAACTGTTTTTT. Amino acids: CASTRERANEKLFF. The chain uses TRBV6-6 and TRBJ1-4; D is undetermined. Trimming took 7 bases from V and 3 from J, leaving 12 bases between them. Germline-derived CDR1 and CDR2 are MNHNY and SVGAGI (reference sequence). The CDR3 length is 14 residues.

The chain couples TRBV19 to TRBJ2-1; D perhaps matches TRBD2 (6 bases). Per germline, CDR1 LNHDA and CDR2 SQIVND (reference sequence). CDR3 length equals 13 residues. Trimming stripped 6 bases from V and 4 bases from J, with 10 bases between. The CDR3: CASRPGVYNEQFF. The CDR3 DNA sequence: TGTGCCAGTAGACCGGGAGTTTACAATGAGCAGTTCTTC.

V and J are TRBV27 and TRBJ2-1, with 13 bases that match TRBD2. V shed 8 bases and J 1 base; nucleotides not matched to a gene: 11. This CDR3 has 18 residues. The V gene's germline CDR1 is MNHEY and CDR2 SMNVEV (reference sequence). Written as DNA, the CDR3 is TGTGCCAGCTCATGGGGACTAGCGGGAAAGAAATCCTACAATGAGCAGTTCTTC. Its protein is CASSWGLAGKKSYNEQFF.

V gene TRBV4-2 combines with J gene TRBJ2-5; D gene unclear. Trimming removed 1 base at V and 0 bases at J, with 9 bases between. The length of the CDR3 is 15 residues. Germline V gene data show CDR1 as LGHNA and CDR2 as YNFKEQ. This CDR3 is CASSQASQYQETQYF. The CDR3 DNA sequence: TGTGCCAGCAGCCAAGCCTCACAGTACCAAGAGACCCAGTACTTC.

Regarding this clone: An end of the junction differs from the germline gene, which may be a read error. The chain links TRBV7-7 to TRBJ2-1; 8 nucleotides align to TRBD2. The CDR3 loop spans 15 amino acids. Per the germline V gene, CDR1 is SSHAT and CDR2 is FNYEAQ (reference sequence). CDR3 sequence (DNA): TGTGCTAGCAGCCCCTACAGCGGGAGTTACAATGAGCAGTTCTTC. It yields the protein CASSPYSGSYNEQFF.

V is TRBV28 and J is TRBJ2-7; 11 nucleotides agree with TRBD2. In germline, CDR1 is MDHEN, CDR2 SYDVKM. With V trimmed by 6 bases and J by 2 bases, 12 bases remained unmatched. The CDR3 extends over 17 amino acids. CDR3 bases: TGTGCCAGCAGAGGACTAGCGGGTTCCTTCGGGACCTACGAGCAGTACTTC. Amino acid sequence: CASRGLAGSFGTYEQYF.

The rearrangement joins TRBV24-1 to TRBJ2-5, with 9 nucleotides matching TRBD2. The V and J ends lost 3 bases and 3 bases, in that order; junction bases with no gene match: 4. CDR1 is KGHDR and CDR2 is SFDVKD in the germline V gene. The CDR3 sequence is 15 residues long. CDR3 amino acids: CATSDGLANEETQYF. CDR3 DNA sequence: TGTGCCACCAGTGATGGACTAGCGAATGAAGAGACCCAGTACTTC.

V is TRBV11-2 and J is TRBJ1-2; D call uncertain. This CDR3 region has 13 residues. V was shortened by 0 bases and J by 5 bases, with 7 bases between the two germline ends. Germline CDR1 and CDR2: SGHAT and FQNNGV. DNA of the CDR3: TGTGCCAGCAGCTTAGATCTGGCATATGGCTACACCTTC. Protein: CASSLDLAYGYTF.

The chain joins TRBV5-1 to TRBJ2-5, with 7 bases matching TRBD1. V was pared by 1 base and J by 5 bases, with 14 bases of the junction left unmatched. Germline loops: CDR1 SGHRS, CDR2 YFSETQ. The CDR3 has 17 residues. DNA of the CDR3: TGCGCCAGCAGCTTGCGTTCGGGGACCGGGACAGAGGAGACCCAGTACTTC. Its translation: CASSLRSGTGTEETQYF.

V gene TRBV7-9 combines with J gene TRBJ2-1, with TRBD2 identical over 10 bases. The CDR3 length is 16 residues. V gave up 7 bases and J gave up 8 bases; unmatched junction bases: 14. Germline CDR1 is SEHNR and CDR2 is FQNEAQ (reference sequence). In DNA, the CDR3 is TGTGCCAGCATCCCTAACTCGGGACTAGCGAGGCATGAGCAGTTCTTC. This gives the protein CASIPNSGLARHEQFF. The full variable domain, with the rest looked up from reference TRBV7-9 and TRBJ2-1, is DTGVSQNPRHKITKRGQNVTFRCDPISEHNRLYWYRQTLGQGPEFLTYFQNEAQLEKSRLLSDRFSAERPKGSFSTLEIQRTEQGDSAMYLCASIPNSGLARHEQFFGPGTRLTVL.

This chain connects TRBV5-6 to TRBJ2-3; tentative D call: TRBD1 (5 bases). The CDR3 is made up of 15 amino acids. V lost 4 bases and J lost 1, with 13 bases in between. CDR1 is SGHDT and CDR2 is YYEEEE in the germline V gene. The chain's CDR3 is CASSARGEGTDTQYF. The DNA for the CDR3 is TGTGCCAGCAGCGCTAGGGGTGAGGGCACAGATACGCAGTATTTT.

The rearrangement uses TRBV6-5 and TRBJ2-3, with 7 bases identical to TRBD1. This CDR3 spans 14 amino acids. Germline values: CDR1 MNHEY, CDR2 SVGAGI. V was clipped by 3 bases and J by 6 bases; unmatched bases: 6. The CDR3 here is CASSYRGGRDTQYF. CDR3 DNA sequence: TGTGCCAGCAGTTATCGAGGGGGCAGGGATACGCAGTATTTT.

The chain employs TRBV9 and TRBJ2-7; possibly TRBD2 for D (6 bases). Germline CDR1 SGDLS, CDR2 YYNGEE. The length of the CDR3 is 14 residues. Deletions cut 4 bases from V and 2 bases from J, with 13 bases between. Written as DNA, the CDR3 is TGTGCCAGCAGCACTCGGGACTTCGCCTACGAGCAGTACTTC. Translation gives CASSTRDFAYEQYF.

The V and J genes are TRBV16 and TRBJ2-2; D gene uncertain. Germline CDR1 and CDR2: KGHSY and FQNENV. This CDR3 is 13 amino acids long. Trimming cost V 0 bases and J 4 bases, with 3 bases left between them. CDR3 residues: CASSQSSTGELFF. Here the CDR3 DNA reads TGTGCCAGCAGCCAATCTAGCACCGGGGAGCTGTTTTTT.

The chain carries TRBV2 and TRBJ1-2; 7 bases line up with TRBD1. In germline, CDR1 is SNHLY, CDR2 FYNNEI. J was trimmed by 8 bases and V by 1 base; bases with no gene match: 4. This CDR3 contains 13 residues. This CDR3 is CASSEGQGIGYTF. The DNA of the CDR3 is TGTGCCAGCAGTGAAGGACAGGGAATAGGCTACACCTTC.

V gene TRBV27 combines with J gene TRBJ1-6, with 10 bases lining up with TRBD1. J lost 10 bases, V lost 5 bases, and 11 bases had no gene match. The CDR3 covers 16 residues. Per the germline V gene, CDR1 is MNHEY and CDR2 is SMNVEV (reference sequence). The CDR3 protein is CASSPRQGAPRSPLHF. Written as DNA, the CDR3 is TGTGCCAGCAGTCCCCGACAGGGGGCCCCTAGATCACCCCTCCACTTT.

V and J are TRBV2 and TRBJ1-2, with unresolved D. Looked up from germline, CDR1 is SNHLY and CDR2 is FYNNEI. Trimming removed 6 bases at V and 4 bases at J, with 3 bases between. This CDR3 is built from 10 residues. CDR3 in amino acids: CASSSYGYTF. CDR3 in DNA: TGTGCCAGCAGCTCCTATGGCTACACCTTC.

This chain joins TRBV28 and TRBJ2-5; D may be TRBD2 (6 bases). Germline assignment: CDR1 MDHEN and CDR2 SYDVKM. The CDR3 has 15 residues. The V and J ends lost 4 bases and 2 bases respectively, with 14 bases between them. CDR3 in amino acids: CASSSPPSAQETQYF. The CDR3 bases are TGTGCCAGCAGTTCCCCCCCTAGCGCGCAAGAGACCCAGTACTTC.

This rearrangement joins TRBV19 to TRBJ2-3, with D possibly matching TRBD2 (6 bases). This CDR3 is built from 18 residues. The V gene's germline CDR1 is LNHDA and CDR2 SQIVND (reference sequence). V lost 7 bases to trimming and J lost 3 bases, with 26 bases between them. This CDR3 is CASTLGRLGGSLTDTQYF. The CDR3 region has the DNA TGTGCCAGTACTCTGGGGAGACTGGGGGGTTCCCTGACAGATACGCAGTATTTT.

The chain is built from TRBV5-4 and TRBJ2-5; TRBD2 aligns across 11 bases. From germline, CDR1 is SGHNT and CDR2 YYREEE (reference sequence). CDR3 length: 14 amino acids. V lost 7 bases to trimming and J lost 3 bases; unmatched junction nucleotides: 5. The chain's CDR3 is CASSTSGTEETQYF. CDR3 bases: TGTGCCAGCTCGACTAGCGGGACGGAAGAGACCCAGTACTTC.

In DNA form, the CDR3 reads TGTGCCAGCAGCTTAAGCGGGCAGCAAGAGACCCAGTACTTC. Translated, it gives CASSLSGQQETQYF. The V and J genes are TRBV7-9 and TRBJ2-5; D perhaps matches TRBD2 (6 bases). The length of the CDR3 is 14 residues. Trimming stripped 2 bases from V and 2 bases from J, with 9 bases between. The germline CDR1 and CDR2 sequences are SEHNR and FQNEAQ (reference sequence). The variable domain in full, with the rest retrieved from reference TRBV7-9 and TRBJ2-5, is DTGVSQNPRHKITKRGQNVTFRCDPISEHNRLYWYRQTLGQGPEFLTYFQNEAQLEKSRLLSDRFSAERPKGSFSTLEIQRTEQGDSAMYLCASSLSGQQETQYFGPGTRLLVL.

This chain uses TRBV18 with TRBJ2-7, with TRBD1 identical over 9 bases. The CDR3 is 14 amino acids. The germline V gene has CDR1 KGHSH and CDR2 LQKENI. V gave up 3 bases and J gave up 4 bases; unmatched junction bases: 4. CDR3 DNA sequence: TGTGCCAGCTCACCGAGGACAGGGGAGTACGAGCAGTACTTC. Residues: CASSPRTGEYEQYF.

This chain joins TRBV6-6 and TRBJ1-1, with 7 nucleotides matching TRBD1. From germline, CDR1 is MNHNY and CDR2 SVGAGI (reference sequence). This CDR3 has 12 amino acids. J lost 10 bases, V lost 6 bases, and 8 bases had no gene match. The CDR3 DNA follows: TGTGCCAGCAGAATCGGACAGGCAGGAGCTTTCTTT. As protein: CASRIGQAGAFF.

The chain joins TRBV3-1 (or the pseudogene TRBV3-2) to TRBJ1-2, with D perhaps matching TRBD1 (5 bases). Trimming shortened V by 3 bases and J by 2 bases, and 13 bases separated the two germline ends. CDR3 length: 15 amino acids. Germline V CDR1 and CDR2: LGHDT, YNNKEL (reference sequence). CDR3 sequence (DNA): TGTGCCAGCAGCCAGCATGGGGCCATCAACTATGGCTACACCTTC. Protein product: CASSQHGAINYGYTF.